The 24 T cell receptor beta chains below were found in one sample sequenced in a study of blood T cells in healthy people across ages. The authors ran a second PCR of about 6 to 12 cycles using a sample-barcoded 5' primer and a J-beta primer mix. In TCRdb, the 5' RACE reads were re-called with MiXCR into one record per CDR3 protein. The sample consists of about 2 million distinct CDR3 sequences, about 50% of them appearing once. Sequencing used blood. These receptors were collected from a woman between 40 and 55 years old in good health.

To note about this clonotype: Compared with germline, one end of the junction differs, possibly owing to a read error. The chain has TRBV6-1 and TRBJ1-1, with a possible D match to TRBD1 (6 bases). From germline, CDR1 is MNHNS and CDR2 SASEGT. The CDR3 has 13 residues. Here the CDR3 reads CASSEGGGSEVFF. The CDR3 nucleotides read TGTGCCAGCAGTGAAGGAGGGGGATCTGAAGTTTTCTTT.

Points on this clonotype: Sequence at one end of the junction differs from germline and may be a read error. The CDR3 region is CASSEWALEELFF. The CDR3 nucleotides are TGTGCCAGTAGTGAATGGGCTCTGGAGGAGCTGTTTTTT. The J gene is TRBJ2-2, the V gene TRBV25-1; the D is unclear. From germline, CDR1 is MGHDK and CDR2 SYGVNS. This CDR3 spans 13 amino acids.

The rearrangement links TRBV7-3 to TRBJ2-1, with 9 bases lining up with TRBD1. Germline CDR1 and CDR2: SGHTA and FQGTGA. V dropped 4 bases and J dropped 6; count of bases not matched to a gene: 7. There are 15 residues in the CDR3. This CDR3 is CASSSPLDRGNEQFF. The DNA for the CDR3 is TGTGCCAGCAGCTCACCCTTGGACAGGGGCAATGAGCAGTTCTTC.

The chain employs TRBV7-3 and TRBJ2-7; 7 bases agree with TRBD1. Looked up from germline, CDR1 is SGHTA and CDR2 is FQGTGA. Losses at the gene ends were 5 bases for V and 7 bases for J; bases not matched to a gene: 23. This CDR3 has 18 amino acids. Written as DNA, the CDR3 is TGTGCCAGCAGCCCCGTTCCCGTCGGGACAGCCTCCTACAATGAGCAGTACTTC. Its protein product is CASSPVPVGTASYNEQYF.

This clonotype was observed a handful of times. V is TRBV6-5 and J is TRBJ2-3, with 7 bases matching TRBD2. Germline V gene lookup returns CDR1 MNHEY and CDR2 SVGAGI. CDR3 length equals 14 residues. J gave up 3 bases and V 6 bases, and 6 bases lay outside the gene matches. CDR3: CASRTGTTTDTQYF. The DNA for the CDR3 is TGTGCCAGCAGGACCGGGACTACTACAGATACGCAGTATTTT.

This clonotype was recorded a few times. The rearrangement joins TRBV12-3 or TRBV12-4 to TRBJ1-1; no definite D call. This CDR3 spans 14 amino acids. Trimming took off 3 bases at V and 1 base at J, with 9 bases between the two ends. CDR3 region: CASSLRNGNTEAFF. In DNA, the CDR3 is TGTGCCAGCAGTTTGAGGAACGGGAACACTGAAGCTTTCTTT.

This clonotype was recorded only once. At one of its ends the junction is not consistent with the germline gene, which may arise from a read error. This sequence joins TRBV5-1 and TRBJ2-1, with D perhaps TRBD1 or TRBD2 (5 bases each). This CDR3 contains 15 residues. Germline assignment: CDR1 SGHRS and CDR2 YFSETQ. DNA of the CDR3: TGCGCCGGCAGCCTGGCTCCCGGGGCGGTGAATGAGCAGTTCTTC. Its protein product is CAGSLAPGAVNEQFF.

V usage is TRBV6-2 or TRBV6-3 and J usage is TRBJ2-5, with D uncertain. The length of the CDR3 is 15 residues. CDR1 MNHEY and CDR2 SVGEGT come from the germline V gene. With 1 base removed from V and 5 bases from J, the gap between germline ends came to 14 bases. CDR3 DNA sequence: TGTGCCAGCAGTTACTTTGACTCCCCTAGGGAGACCCAGTACTTC. This codes for CASSYFDSPRETQYF.

The chain combines TRBV5-5 with TRBJ2-1; 8 positions agree with TRBD2. V dropped 5 bases and J dropped 8; count of bases not matched to a gene: 18. The CDR3 is 17 amino acids. Germline values: CDR1 SGHKS, CDR2 YYEKEE (reference sequence). CDR3 bases: TGTGCCAGCAGACCCCCGGGACTAGGGGTGGGGAACGATGAGCAGTTCTTC. Protein product: CASRPPGLGVGNDEQFF.

The chain employs TRBV28 and TRBJ1-4; D not certain. CDR3 size: 11 residues. V lost 6 bases to trimming and J lost 13 bases, with 12 bases between them. Germline V gives CDR1 MDHEN, CDR2 SYDVKM. The CDR3 coding sequence is TGTGCCAGCAGCGTGCCGGGAAGACTGTTTTTT. The encoded protein is CASSVPGRLFF.

A single count supports this clonotype. The chain recombines TRBV5-1 with TRBJ2-4; TRBD1 or TRBD2 may be the D gene (7 bases each). The J call may be wrong; the DNA end is better matched by TRBJ2-7. Germline V gene lookup returns CDR1 SGHRS and CDR2 YFSETQ. The CDR3 is 14 amino acids. CDR3 loop: CASSARGTAYEQYF. CDR3 nucleotide sequence: TGCGCCAGCAGCGCGCGGGGGACAGCCTACGAGCAGTACTTC.

This chain joins TRBV29-1 and TRBJ2-5; D is perhaps TRBD1 or TRBD2 (5 bases each). Between the trimmed V and J ends, which lost 0 bases and 5 bases, there was a span of 16 bases. The CDR3 length is 15 residues. In germline, CDR1 is SQVTM, CDR2 ANQGSEA. The CDR3 here is CSVEDLGRGGETQYF. The CDR3 DNA follows: TGCAGCGTTGAAGATTTGGGAAGGGGCGGGGAGACCCAGTACTTC. The full variable domain, its missing parts supplied by reference TRBV29-1 and TRBJ2-5, is SAVISQKPSRDICQRGTSLTIQCQVDSQVTMMFWYRQQPGQSLTLIATANQGSEATYESGFVIDKFPISRPNLTFSTLTVSNMSPEDSSIYLCSVEDLGRGGETQYFGPGTRLLVL.

This clonotype came up a few times. The chain carries TRBV2 and TRBJ2-3, with D unresolved. CDR1 is SNHLY, CDR2 FYNNEI, per germline. The CDR3 is made up of 16 amino acids. V was pared by 3 bases and J by 0 bases, with 13 bases between. CDR3 protein: CASSESGGASTDTQYF. The CDR3, as DNA: TGTGCCAGCAGTGAGTCGGGCGGTGCAAGCACAGATACGCAGTATTTT.

This clonotype was seen only once. This chain links TRBV3-1 with TRBJ1-6; no definite D call. Trimming pared 1 base from V and 7 bases from J, leaving 14 bases between. Per the germline V gene, CDR1 is LGHDT and CDR2 is YNNKEL (reference sequence). The CDR3 spans 16 residues. CDR3 sequence reads: CASSQGAGSRNSPLHF. CDR3 nucleotides: TGTGCCAGCAGCCAAGGGGCAGGCAGTCGGAATTCACCCCTCCACTTT.

Worth noting for this clonotype: The junction shows a germline mismatch at one end, possibly a read error. The chain combines TRBV4-2 with TRBJ2-1; D gene unclear. The CDR3 is 15 amino acids. Per germline, CDR1 LGHNA and CDR2 YNFKEQ. The CDR3 reads CVSSQEPMEYNEQFF. DNA of the CDR3: TGTGTCAGCAGCCAAGAGCCTATGGAGTACAATGAGCAGTTCTTC.

The chain couples TRBV7-9 to TRBJ1-2; 9 bases are a match to TRBD1. Germline V gene data show CDR1 as SEHNR and CDR2 as FQNEAQ (reference sequence). The CDR3 has 17 amino acids. J lost 2 bases, V lost 3 bases, and 10 bases had no gene match. The CDR3, as DNA: TGTGCCAGCAGCTTCGAAGTAACAGGGGGCAGCAACTATGGCTACACCTTC. This codes for CASSFEVTGGSNYGYTF.

The chain recombines TRBV7-2 with TRBJ2-7; 14 positions match TRBD2. J was trimmed by 5 bases and V by 5 bases; bases with no gene match: 8. The CDR3 sequence is 16 residues long. Germline values: CDR1 SGHTA, CDR2 FQGNSA. CDR3 coding DNA: TGTGCCAGCAGCCTAAGACTAGCGGGGGGGGTCCACGAGCAGTACTTC. Its protein is CASSLRLAGGVHEQYF.

The rearrangement links TRBV4-3 to TRBJ2-5, with D possibly matching TRBD2 (6 bases). Germline lookup yields CDR1 LGHNA and CDR2 YSLEER. The CDR3 spans 13 residues. With 3 bases removed from V and 4 bases from J, the gap between germline ends came to 9 bases. The CDR3: CASSHSGSETQYF. The DNA of the CDR3 is TGCGCCAGCAGCCACAGCGGGTCAGAGACCCAGTACTTC.

The CDR3 loop is CASRLADYNEQFF. The CDR3 DNA is TGCGCCAGCAGACTAGCGGACTACAATGAGCAGTTCTTC. The rearrangement links TRBV5-1 to TRBJ2-1; 8 positions match TRBD2. There are 13 residues in the CDR3. Germline CDR1 and CDR2: SGHRS and YFSETQ. V dropped 5 bases and J dropped 3; count of bases not matched to a gene: 1.

The CDR3 spells CSARTGRDQYEQYF. Written as DNA, the CDR3 is TGCAGTGCAAGGACAGGGAGGGATCAGTACGAGCAGTACTTC. V gene TRBV20-1 combines with J gene TRBJ2-7, with D perhaps matching TRBD1 (8 bases). V shed 6 bases and J shed 4 bases, with 19 bases lying between them. The germline V gene has CDR1 DFQATT and CDR2 SNEGSKA (reference sequence). The CDR3 runs 14 residues.

There are a few counts of this clonotype. The gene calls are TRBV4-3 and TRBJ2-3; TRBD1 agrees at 11 bases. Per germline, CDR1 LGHNA and CDR2 YSLEER. This CDR3 is built from 16 residues. V shed 4 bases and J 7 bases; nucleotides not matched to a gene: 10. The DNA of the CDR3 is TGCGCCAGCAGCCCCATCGGGACAGGGGGTAATCATACGCAGTATTTT. Its protein is CASSPIGTGGNHTQYF.

Of note for this clonotype: This may arise from a read error, as a much more abundant clone is one base away. This chain uses TRBV5-5 with TRBJ2-1, with 7 bases that match TRBD1. The CDR3 is 13 amino acids. The germline V gene has CDR1 SGHKS and CDR2 YYEKEE (reference sequence). V gave up 2 bases and J gave up 6 bases; unmatched junction bases: 2. The CDR3 DNA reads as TGTGCCAGCAGCTTCGACAGGGTCAATGAGCAGTTCTTC. This sequence encodes CASSFDRVNEQFF. Supplemented by reference TRBV5-5 and TRBJ2-1, the full variable domain reads DAGVTQSPTHLIKTRGQQVTLRCSPISGHKSVSWYQQVLGQGPQFIFQYYEKEERGRGNFPDRFSARQFPNYSSELNVNALLLGDSALYLCASSFDRVNEQFFGPGTRLTVL.

On this clonotype: A junction end diverges from the germline sequence, so it may reflect a read error. The chain's CDR3 is CAGSVELGGQPQHF. The CDR3 nucleotides read TGTGCCGGCAGCGTAGAATTGGGTGGGCAGCCCCAGCATTTT. The chain recombines TRBV9 with TRBJ1-5; D is undetermined. The germline CDR1 and CDR2 sequences are SGDLS and YYNGEE. This CDR3 comprises 14 residues.

This clonotype turned up a few times. The chain links TRBV7-8 to TRBJ2-7; perhaps D is TRBD1 or TRBD2 (5 bases each). CDR3 size: 12 residues. The V end was cut by 8 bases, the J end by 4 bases, with 12 bases between. Germline V gene sequence: CDR1 SGHVS, CDR2 FQNEAQ. This CDR3 reads CASGTEIYEQYF. DNA for the CDR3: TGTGCCAGCGGGACGGAGATATACGAGCAGTACTTC. The whole variable domain, remainder taken from reference TRBV7-8 and TRBJ2-7, is GAGVSQSPRYKVAKRGQDVALRCDPISGHVSLFWYQQALGQGPEFLTYFQNEAQLDKSGLPSDRFFAERPEGSVSTLKIQRTQQEDSAVYLCASGTEIYEQYFGPGTRLTVT.